The next 31 T cell receptor beta chains were all read from a single sample in a study of CD8 T cells in Susac syndrome. Reverse transcription of roughly 0.5 to 1 ug RNA was performed with random hexamers. One entry per CDR3 protein, called by TCRdb with MiXCR from the immunoSEQ multiplex PCR reads. The sample has some 160,000 distinct CDR3 sequences; roughly 95% are singletons. The source material was CD4+ T cells from PBMCs. Every receptor here comes from a human donor with Susac syndrome.

The chain couples TRBV20-1 to TRBJ1-1; D not resolved. The V end was cut by 3 bases, the J end by 1 base, with 12 bases between. Germline CDR1 reads DFQATT; CDR2 reads SNEGSKA (reference sequence). The CDR3 length is 14 residues. The CDR3 loop reads CSASRGATNTEAFF. DNA for the CDR3: TGCAGTGCTAGCCGCGGCGCTACGAACACTGAAGCTTTCTTT.

V is TRBV27 and J is TRBJ2-1, with 10 bases identical to TRBD1. Trimming cost V 6 bases and J 6 bases; bases outside gene matches: 8. CDR1 is MNHEY, CDR2 SMNVEV, per germline (reference sequence). The CDR3 is 15 residues long. CDR3 region: CASRSVTGGGNEQFF. For the CDR3, the DNA is TGTGCCAGCAGGTCCGTGACAGGGGGCGGCAATGAGCAGTTCTTC.

This clonotype appeared a single time. The chain joins TRBV3-1 to TRBJ1-1, with 7 positions matching TRBD1. The CDR3 has 15 amino acids. Germline loops: CDR1 LGHDT, CDR2 YNNKEL (reference sequence). V was pared by 4 bases and J by 5 bases, with 10 bases of the junction left unmatched. CDR3 nucleotides: TGTGCCAGCAGCCTAAGGGGGGTCAGGGGGACTGAAGCTTTCTTT. Protein product: CASSLRGVRGTEAFF.

The rearrangement joins TRBV18 to TRBJ2-4; 9 nucleotides align to TRBD1. The CDR3 sequence is 13 residues long. CDR1 and CDR2 from the germline V gene are KGHSH and LQKENI. Trimming cost V 4 bases and J 8 bases; bases outside gene matches: 3. The CDR3 loop is CASSRTGVDIQYF. The CDR3 nucleotides read TGTGCCAGCTCACGGACAGGGGTAGACATTCAGTACTTC.

This chain connects TRBV14 to TRBJ2-1; D unclear. The CDR3 length is 13 residues. V was cut by 1 base and J by 10 bases, with 11 bases left in between. The germline V gene has CDR1 SGHDN and CDR2 FVKESK. The CDR3 region is CASSQVPSLEQFF. CDR3 coding DNA: TGTGCCAGCAGCCAAGTACCCAGTCTAGAGCAGTTCTTC.

V is TRBV14 and J is TRBJ2-4; D assignment may be TRBD1 or TRBD2 (6 bases each). CDR1 is SGHDN, CDR2 FVKESK, per germline. Trimming pared 2 bases from V and 3 bases from J, leaving 14 bases between. This CDR3 is 16 amino acids long. In nucleotides, the CDR3 is TGTGCCAGCAGCCAACGTGAAGGGGGGTTCAAAAACATTCAGTACTTC. This translates into CASSQREGGFKNIQYF.

The chain couples TRBV20-1 to TRBJ1-6, with D uncertain. CDR3 length: 15 amino acids. V was pared by 2 bases and J by 7 bases, with 15 bases between. CDR1 and CDR2 (germline): DFQATT, SNEGSKA (reference sequence). CDR3 coding DNA: TGCAGTGCTAGAACGTATGGGGAGGCCAATTCACCCCTCCACTTT. It is translated as CSARTYGEANSPLHF.

V is TRBV21-1 and J is TRBJ2-7; the DNA was not compared with TRBD1, the D call given in the table. TRBV21-1 is deemed a pseudogene. The CDR3 covers 16 residues. CDR3 loop: CASSKFPARSPYEQYF. The CDR3 DNA reads as TGTGCCAGCAGCAAATTTCCGGCACGGTCCCCCTACGAGCAGTACTTC.

This rearrangement joins TRBV7-9 to TRBJ2-1; tentative D call: TRBD2 (6 bases). CDR1 and CDR2 (germline): SEHNR, FQNEAQ (reference sequence). V was shortened by 5 bases and J by 1 base, with 15 bases between the two germline ends. The CDR3 runs to 16 residues. The DNA of the CDR3 is TGTGCCAGCAGCCTTACTAGCCGCCTATCCTACAATGAGCAGTTCTTC. Protein product: CASSLTSRLSYNEQFF.

The V call is TRBV9, the J call TRBJ1-5, with a tentative D call TRBD1 (5 bases). Trimming left V 3 bases short and J 6 bases short, with 16 bases between. The germline CDR1 and CDR2 sequences are SGDLS and YYNGEE. CDR3 length: 15 amino acids. The CDR3 sequence: CASSADSGSGQPQHF. The CDR3 coding sequence is TGTGCCAGCAGCGCGGACTCAGGGTCAGGTCAGCCCCAGCATTTT.

The chain uses TRBV2 and TRBJ2-7, with 7 bases aligning to TRBD2. Unmatched junction bases numbered 9, after V lost 11 bases and J lost 2 bases. Germline V gene lookup returns CDR1 SNHLY and CDR2 FYNNEI. The CDR3 sequence is 13 residues long. The CDR3 region is CAGGLQVPYEQYF. The CDR3 region has the DNA TGTGCCGGGGGACTACAGGTTCCCTACGAGCAGTACTTC.

The chain combines TRBV27 with TRBJ2-1; tentatively, D is TRBD1 (6 bases). The CDR3 length is 14 residues. The germline V gene encodes CDR1 MNHEY and CDR2 SMNVEV (reference sequence). Trimming shortened V by 6 bases and J by 4 bases, and 13 bases separated the two germline ends. In nucleotides, the CDR3 is TGTGCCAGCAGGGGGGACATTTCGTACAATGAGCAGTTCTTC. This encodes CASRGDISYNEQFF.

The chain has TRBV29-1 and TRBJ1-5; D not certain. The germline V gene encodes CDR1 SQVTM and CDR2 ANQGSEA. The ends were cut back, 7 bases at V and 0 bases at J, with 4 bases in the middle. This CDR3 comprises 11 residues. The CDR3 here is CSAGSNQPQHF. The CDR3 nucleotides are TGCAGCGCAGGTAGCAATCAGCCCCAGCATTTT.

The V gene is TRBV20-1, the J gene TRBJ1-4; possibly TRBD1 for D (5 bases). V dropped 0 bases and J dropped 7 bases, with 15 bases sitting between them. The germline V gene encodes CDR1 DFQATT and CDR2 SNEGSKA (reference sequence). This CDR3 has 15 residues. The CDR3 bases are TGCAGTGCTAGAGATCCCCGGGGAGGGGTTGAAAAACTGTTTTTT. Amino acid sequence: CSARDPRGGVEKLFF.

The V call is TRBV5-1, the J call TRBJ2-7; no firm D call. Germline V gives CDR1 SGHRS, CDR2 YFSETQ. The CDR3 length is 13 residues. Trimming took off 0 bases at V and 9 bases at J, with 13 bases between the two ends. The CDR3 loop reads CASSLAARSGQYF. CDR3 DNA sequence: TGCGCCAGCAGCTTGGCGGCCCGGTCCGGGCAGTACTTC.

Of note for this clonotype: An end of the junction does not agree with germline; a read error may underlie this. J is TRBJ1-1 and V is TRBV3-1; D is undetermined. The CDR3 is 13 residues long. In germline, CDR1 is LGHDT, CDR2 YNNKEL (reference sequence). The CDR3 coding sequence is TGTGCCAGCGGCCAAGATCGAAACACTGAAGCTTTCTTT. Translated: CASGQDRNTEAFF.

The table lists this clonotype with a few counts. The chain uses TRBV2 and TRBJ1-2; a possible D gene is TRBD1 (6 bases). With 6 bases removed from V and 0 bases from J, the gap between germline ends came to 8 bases. The CDR3 loop spans 13 amino acids. Germline V CDR1 and CDR2: SNHLY, FYNNEI. The CDR3 spells CASRDRANYGYTF. The CDR3 DNA is TGTGCCAGCAGGGACAGAGCTAACTATGGCTACACCTTC. The full variable domain, its missing parts supplied by reference TRBV2 and TRBJ1-2, is EPEVTQTPSHQVTQMGQEVILRCVPISNHLYFYWYRQILGQKVEFLVSFYNNEISEKSEIFDDQFSVERPDGSNFTLKIRSTKLEDSAMYFCASRDRANYGYTFGSGTRLTVV.

This clonotype was detected once. This CDR3 is CASSPSPAGGYQETQYF. The CDR3 coding sequence is TGCGCCAGCAGCCCCTCACCAGCGGGGGGGTACCAAGAGACCCAGTACTTC. The V call is TRBV5-1, the J call TRBJ2-5; 10 nucleotides agree with TRBD2. Germline V gene sequence: CDR1 SGHRS, CDR2 YFSETQ. Trimming took 4 bases from V and 0 from J; bases not matched to a gene: 9. This CDR3 comprises 17 residues. Full variable domain (rest looked up from reference TRBV5-1 and TRBJ2-5): KAGVTQTPRYLIKTRGQQVTLSCSPISGHRSVSWYQQTPGQGLQFLFEYFSETQRNKGNFPGRFSGRQFSNSRSEMNVSTLELGDSALYLCASSPSPAGGYQETQYFGPGTRLLVL.

V usage is TRBV29-1 and J usage is TRBJ1-1; D is ambiguous. CDR3 size: 13 residues. The germline V and J ends were trimmed by 6 bases and 0 bases, with 11 bases remaining between them. The germline V gene encodes CDR1 SQVTM and CDR2 ANQGSEA. This CDR3 is CSVGRKLNTEAFF. In DNA, the CDR3 is TGCAGCGTGGGGAGGAAGTTGAACACTGAAGCTTTCTTT.

For the CDR3, the DNA is TGTGCCAGCAGCCAACTTCGGTCCGGGACAGGGGATTACGAGCAGTACTTC. It codes for CASSQLRSGTGDYEQYF. The chain links TRBV3-1 to TRBJ2-7; 10 nucleotides align to TRBD1. The CDR3 has 17 amino acids. V shed 2 bases and J 4 bases; nucleotides not matched to a gene: 11. Germline loops: CDR1 LGHDT, CDR2 YNNKEL (reference sequence).

V gene TRBV18 combines with J gene TRBJ2-7; 10 positions agree with TRBD1. Per the germline V gene, CDR1 is KGHSH and CDR2 is LQKENI. V lost 2 bases and J lost 6; bases outside the gene matches: 10. The CDR3 is 16 residues long. The CDR3, as DNA: TGTGCCAGCTCACCAAGCGGGACAGGGGTATTGTTCGAGCAGTACTTC. Protein: CASSPSGTGVLFEQYF.

The genes are TRBV6-4 and TRBJ1-6, with a possible D match to TRBD1 (5 bases). The CDR3 is made up of 15 amino acids. CDR1 is MRHNA and CDR2 is SNTAGT in the germline V gene. Trimming took 8 bases from V and 8 from J, leaving 19 bases between them. CDR3 bases: TGTGCCAGCCCCCGGGGAGGGGCAGCGGATTCACCCCTCCACTTT. This sequence encodes CASPRGGAADSPLHF.

J is TRBJ2-7 and V is TRBV4-1; no firm D call. CDR1 and CDR2 (germline): MGHRA, YSYEKL. This CDR3 region has 13 residues. Trimming took 1 base from V and 3 from J, leaving 7 bases between them. The DNA for the CDR3 is TGCGCCAGCAGCCAAGCGGCCAACTACGAGCAGTACTTC. Translating gives CASSQAANYEQYF.

This chain uses TRBV29-1 with TRBJ2-3; TRBD1 agrees at 9 bases. V shed 4 bases and J 4 bases; nucleotides not matched to a gene: 12. From germline, CDR1 is SQVTM and CDR2 ANQGSEA. This CDR3 region has 16 residues. Written as DNA, the CDR3 is TGCAGCGTTGTGGGCCCAACAGGGGGCGCATCAGATACGCAGTATTTT. Translating gives CSVVGPTGGASDTQYF.

The chain combines TRBV7-2 with TRBJ2-5; tentatively, D is TRBD1 (6 bases). V was cut by 5 bases and J by 2 bases, with 9 bases left in between. The CDR3 contains 13 residues. Per the germline V gene, CDR1 is SGHTA and CDR2 is FQGNSA. The chain's CDR3 is CASSRQVQETQYF. The CDR3 DNA sequence: TGTGCCAGCAGCCGACAGGTACAAGAGACCCAGTACTTC.

The chain is built from TRBV5-1 and TRBJ2-1; D is unresolved. Germline lookup yields CDR1 SGHRS and CDR2 YFSETQ. The CDR3 consists of 16 residues. Trimming left V 0 bases short and J 3 bases short, with 13 bases between. CDR3 nucleotide sequence: TGCGCCAGCAGCTTGGAGGGATTACAAGGCTACAATGAGCAGTTCTTC. Encoded protein: CASSLEGLQGYNEQFF.

This chain joins TRBV11-2 and TRBJ1-2; D not certain. This CDR3 is 15 amino acids long. CDR1 is SGHAT and CDR2 is FQNNGV in the germline V gene. The V end lost 0 bases, the J end lost 5 bases, and 13 bases lay between the germline ends. In DNA form, the CDR3 reads TGTGCCAGCAGCTTAGATCGCCAGTCTCTTTATGGCTACACCTTC. This codes for CASSLDRQSLYGYTF.

V and J are TRBV18 and TRBJ2-5; D not resolved. V lost 3 bases, J lost 3 bases, and 2 bases lay in between. CDR3 length: 11 residues. Germline-derived CDR1 and CDR2 are KGHSH and LQKENI. Here the CDR3 DNA reads TGTGCCAGCTCACCTAAAGAGACCCAGTACTTC. Its protein is CASSPKETQYF.

The CDR3 is CSVEQGRVYF. The CDR3 region has the DNA TGCAGCGTTGAACAGGGGAGGGTGTACTTC. The chain links TRBV29-1 to TRBJ2-5; D perhaps matches TRBD2 (7 bases). CDR1 and CDR2 (germline): SQVTM, ANQGSEA. CDR3 size: 10 residues. The V gene lost 2 bases and the J gene lost 13 bases, with 11 bases spanning the gap.

The V call is TRBV20-1, the J call TRBJ2-7; D is unclear. The V gene lost 3 bases and the J gene lost 2 bases, with 14 bases spanning the gap. The length of the CDR3 is 14 residues. The germline CDR1 and CDR2 sequences are DFQATT and SNEGSKA (reference sequence). The CDR3 DNA follows: TGCAGTGCTAGGAAGAACTCCTTCACCTACGAGCAGTACTTC. Protein: CSARKNSFTYEQYF.

The genes are TRBV4-2 and TRBJ2-7; D not certain. V lost 4 bases and J 1 base, leaving 17 bases between the germline ends. Germline-derived CDR1 and CDR2 are LGHNA and YNFKEQ. The length of the CDR3 is 16 residues. This CDR3 reads CASSLSTAALSYEQYF. CDR3 coding DNA: TGTGCCAGCAGCCTCTCAACCGCGGCACTATCCTACGAGCAGTACTTC.